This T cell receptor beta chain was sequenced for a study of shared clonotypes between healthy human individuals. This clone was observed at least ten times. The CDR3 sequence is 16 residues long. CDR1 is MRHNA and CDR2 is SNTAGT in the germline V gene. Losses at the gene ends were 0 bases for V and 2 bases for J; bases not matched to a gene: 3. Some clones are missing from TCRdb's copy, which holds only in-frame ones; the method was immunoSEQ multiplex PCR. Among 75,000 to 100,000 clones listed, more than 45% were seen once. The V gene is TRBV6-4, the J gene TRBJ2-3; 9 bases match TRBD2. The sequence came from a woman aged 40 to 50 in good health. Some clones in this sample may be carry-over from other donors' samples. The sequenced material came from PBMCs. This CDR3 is CASSDSPSGVTDTQYF. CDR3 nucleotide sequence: TGTGCCAGCAGTGACTCGCCTAGCGGGGTCACAGATACGCAGTATTTT.